This TCR beta chain was profiled in a study of T cell repertoires in cytomegalovirus infection. This CDR3 is built from 15 residues. Deletions cut 1 base from V and 2 bases from J, with 12 bases between. Germline loops: CDR1 MDHEN, CDR2 SYDVKM. This clonotype was detected only a few times. TCRdb passed the reads through MiXCR, listing each CDR3 protein once. The table records 200,000 to 250,000 distinct CDR3 sequences, about 20% of them present only once. Sequencing was performed on CD8+ T cells from PBMCs. The origin of this receptor is a human donor in good health (CMV status not recorded). Some clones in this sample may be carry-over from other donors' samples. The genes are TRBV28 and TRBJ2-7, with a possible D match to TRBD1 (6 bases). CDR3 in DNA: TGTGCCAGCAGTTTATTCGGACAGCGCACCTACGAGCAGTACTTC. It translates to CASSLFGQRTYEQYF.